This T cell receptor beta chain came from a study of blood T cell repertoires in COVID-19. Across the whole study: T cells, B-cell-depleted T cells, or PBMCs supplied cDNA or gDNA.

The data were produced by immunoSEQ multiplex PCR, yet TCRdb's version contains in-frame clones alone and is incomplete. There are about 180,000 clones in the sample; about 78% occur only once, and roughly 17% lies in the top ten. Those enrolled, adults aged about 18 to 89 years, came from about two dozen US areas. Clinical histories supplied by participants themselves formed the basis of cohort assignment. Cohort 3 recovery required two negative PCRs, clearance, or symptom resolution. The V and J ends lost 0 bases and 1 base respectively, with 9 bases between them. The germline V gene has CDR1 MGHRA and CDR2 YSYEKL. The CDR3 runs 16 residues.

The receptor was isolated from a woman in her forties or fifties who had recovered from COVID-19. Sequencing was performed on PBMCs or T cells enriched from blood (not recorded which). This chain joins TRBV4-1 and TRBJ1-4; D perhaps matches TRBD1 (5 bases). The DNA of the CDR3 is TGCGCCAGCAGCCAAGAGCCAGGGCAAACTAATGAAAAACTGTTTTTT. Its translation: CASSQEPGQTNEKLFF.